This is a list of T cell receptor beta chains from one sample in a study of tumor and adjacent non-tumor tissue in lung cancer. One entry per CDR3 protein, called by TCRdb with MiXCR from the multiplex PCR reads. Of roughly 120,000 distinct CDR3 sequences detected, 60% to 65% appear once; the ten largest clones hold about 20%. Sample: distant non-tumor lung tissue. These receptors all stem from a man in his 60s with non-small cell lung cancer. CDR3s include the opening cysteine and the closing phenylalanine or tryptophan. A D gene is named only where the DNA matches it firmly. For some rows the clone size is stated as once, few or many, or as a class when expanded; others skip it.

>.|TRBD2|TRBJ2-7|TRBV20-1
CSAEGHLKREVPYEQYF
TGCAGTGCGGAAGGGCACCTTAAGCGGGAGGTCCCCTACGAGCAGTACTTC
>.|.|TRBJ2-1|TRBV4-2
CASSHDPAGASVNVQFF
TGTGCCAGCAGCCACGACCCCGCCGGGGCTAGTGTAAATGTGCAGTTCTTC
>few|TRBD2|TRBJ2-1|TRBV6-5
CASSYAGGAYNEQFF
TGTGCCAGCAGTTACGCCGGGGGGGCCTACAATGAGCAGTTCTTC
>few|.|TRBJ2-5|TRBV28
CASSFLDKGEGETQYF
TGTGCCAGCAGTTTTTTGGACAAGGGGGAAGGGGAGACCCAGTACTTC
>.|.|TRBJ1-2|TRBV25-1
CASSDVYGYTF
TGTGCCAGCAGTGACGTCTATGGCTACACCTTC
>many|TRBD2|TRBJ2-2|TRBV2
CASPASGVNTGELFF
TGTGCCAGCCCTGCTAGCGGGGTGAACACCGGGGAGCTGTTTTTT
>.|TRBD1|TRBJ1-2|TRBV4-3
CASSQETGDGYTF
TGCGCCAGCAGCCAAGAAACAGGGGATGGCTACACCTTC
>.|TRBD1|TRBJ1-1|TRBV5-4
CASSLETGDTDAFF
TGTGCCAGCAGCTTGGAGACAGGGGACACTGATGCTTTCTTT
>.|.|TRBJ2-3|TRBV11-2
CASSYDGSFVTDTQYF
TGTGCCAGCAGCTATGATGGTAGTTTCGTCACAGATACGCAGTATTTT
>few|.|TRBJ2-2|TRBV29-1
CRAYGSGFTGELFF
TGCCGCGCCTACGGGTCGGGGTTCACCGGGGAGCTGTTTTTT
>.|.|TRBJ1-6|TRBV7-8
CVSGLGSAGVSPLHF
TGTGTCAGCGGCTTAGGGTCGGCAGGGGTTTCACCCCTCCACTTT
>many|TRBD1|TRBJ2-1|TRBV6-2/TRBV6-3
CASSPTGQAAYNEQFF
TGTGCCAGCAGCCCCACAGGACAGGCAGCCTACAATGAGCAGTTCTTC
>many|TRBD1|TRBJ2-7|TRBV20-1
CSAMTGTLSSYEQYF
TGCAGTGCAATGACAGGGACCCTTAGCTCCTACGAGCAGTACTTC
>few|TRBD2|TRBJ2-6|TRBV28
CASSLTSSGANVLAF
TGTGCCAGCAGTCTGACTAGCTCTGGGGCCAACGTCCTGGCTTTC
>.|.|TRBJ2-7|TRBV5-1
CASSLGLEGGYEQHF
TGCGCCAGCAGCTTGGGACTCGAGGGGGGCTACGAGCAGCACTTC
>.|.|TRBJ2-3|TRBV6-6
CASSSKNGVTQYF
TGTGCCAGCAGTTCCAAGAACGGTGTTACGCAGTATTTT
>.|.|TRBJ2-1|TRBV11-2
CASILMDEQFF
TGTGCCAGCATCCTCATGGATGAGCAGTTCTTC
>few|TRBD1|TRBJ1-3|TRBV12-3/TRBV12-4
CASSTPGQGNIIYF
TGTGCCAGCAGTACACCGGGACAGGGAAACATCATATATTTT
>once|.|TRBJ1-2|TRBV29-1
CSEYRTPVGDTF
TGCAGCGAGTATCGGACCCCAGTGGGCGACACCTTC
>medium-sized|.|TRBJ1-2|TRBV6-2/TRBV6-3
CASTSTGIYGYTF
TGTGCCAGCACCTCAACAGGGATCTATGGCTACACCTTC
>.|.|TRBJ1-1|TRBV6-1
CVNVGNTEAFF
TGTGTCAACGTGGGGAACACTGAAGCTTTCTTT
>few|.|TRBJ2-5|TRBV30
CAWSPGSQETQYF
TGTGCCTGGAGTCCAGGGAGCCAAGAGACCCAGTACTTC
>.|TRBD2|TRBJ2-5|TRBV9
CASSPLAGRETQYF
TGTGCCAGCAGCCCCTTAGCGGGAAGGGAGACCCAGTACTTC
>.|TRBD2|TRBJ2-6|TRBV5-1
CASSSNSGGAGANVLTF
TGCGCCAGCAGCTCCAACTCCGGGGGGGCTGGGGCCAACGTCCTGACTTTC
>.|TRBD1|TRBJ2-1|TRBV7-3
CASSIDRGREQFF
TGTGCCAGCAGCATCGACAGGGGGCGCGAGCAGTTCTTC
>.|.|TRBJ2-1|TRBV20-1
CSARDTTGYNEQFF
TGCAGTGCTAGAGATACAACAGGATACAATGAGCAGTTCTTC
>.|.|TRBJ2-1|TRBV12-3/TRBV12-4
CASVEGVGIPYNGQFF
TGTGCCAGCGTCGAGGGGGTTGGGATTCCCTACAATGGGCAGTTCTTC
>.|.|TRBJ2-7|TRBV28
CASSWPATGKYERYF
TGTGCCAGCAGTTGGCCCGCAACAGGGAAATACGAGCGGTACTTC
>many|.|TRBJ2-1|TRBV6-2/TRBV6-3
CASRNEEGRSYNEQFF
TGTGCCAGCAGAAACGAGGAGGGACGATCCTACAATGAGCAGTTCTTC
>.|TRBD2|TRBJ2-2|TRBV11-2
CDSRSQAGDFAGELFF
TGTGACAGCAGATCACAAGCGGGAGATTTTGCCGGGGAGTTGTTTTTT
>.|.|TRBJ2-1|TRBV4-2
CASRQDVAGMYNEQFF
TGTGCCAGCAGGCAAGATGTGGCGGGAATGTACAATGAGCAGTTCTTC
>many|.|TRBJ2-5|TRBV5-4
CASSTGSRQEETQYF
TGTGCCAGCAGCACAGGGAGCAGGCAGGAGGAGACCCAGTACTTC
>.|TRBD1|TRBJ1-3|TRBV20-1
CSARDLWRTGNSGDTIYF
TGCAGTGCTAGAGATCTCTGGAGGACAGGGAACTCTGGAGACACCATATATTTT
>few|TRBD1|TRBJ2-2|TRBV19
CASSKQGAGNTGELFF
TGTGCCAGTAGTAAACAGGGGGCTGGGAACACCGGGGAGCTGTTTTTT
>.|.|TRBJ2-3|TRBV11-2
CASNLVSGTQYF
TGTGCCAGCAACTTAGTCTCAGGTACGCAGTATTTT